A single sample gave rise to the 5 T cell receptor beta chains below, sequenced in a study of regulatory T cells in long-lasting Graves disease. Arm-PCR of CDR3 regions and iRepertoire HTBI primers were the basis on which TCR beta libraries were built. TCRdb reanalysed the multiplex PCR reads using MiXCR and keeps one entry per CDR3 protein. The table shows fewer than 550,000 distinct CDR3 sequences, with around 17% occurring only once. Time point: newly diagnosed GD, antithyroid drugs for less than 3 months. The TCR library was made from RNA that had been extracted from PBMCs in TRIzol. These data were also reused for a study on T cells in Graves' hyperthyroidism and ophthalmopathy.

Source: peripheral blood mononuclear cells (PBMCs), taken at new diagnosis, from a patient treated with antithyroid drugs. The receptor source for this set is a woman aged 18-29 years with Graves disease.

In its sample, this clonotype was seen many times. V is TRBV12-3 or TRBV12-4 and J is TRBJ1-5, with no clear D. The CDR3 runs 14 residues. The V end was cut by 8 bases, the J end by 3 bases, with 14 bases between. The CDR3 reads CASQLAGSNQPQHF. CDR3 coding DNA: TGTGCCAGCCAACTCGCGGGGTCCAATCAGCCCCAGCATTTT.

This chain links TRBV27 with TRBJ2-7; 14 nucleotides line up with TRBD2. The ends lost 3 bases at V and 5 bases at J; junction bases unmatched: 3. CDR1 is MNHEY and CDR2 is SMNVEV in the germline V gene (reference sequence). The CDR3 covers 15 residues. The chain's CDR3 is CASSLGTSGSHEQYF. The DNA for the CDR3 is TGTGCCAGCAGTTTGGGGACTAGCGGGAGCCACGAGCAGTACTTC.

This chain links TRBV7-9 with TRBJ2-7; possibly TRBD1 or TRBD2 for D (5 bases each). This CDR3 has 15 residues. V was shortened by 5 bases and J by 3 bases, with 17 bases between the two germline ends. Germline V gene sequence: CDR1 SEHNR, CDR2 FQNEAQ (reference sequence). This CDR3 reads CASSPFERGNYEQYF. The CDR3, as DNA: TGTGCCAGCAGCCCTTTCGAACGGGGCAACTACGAGCAGTACTTC.

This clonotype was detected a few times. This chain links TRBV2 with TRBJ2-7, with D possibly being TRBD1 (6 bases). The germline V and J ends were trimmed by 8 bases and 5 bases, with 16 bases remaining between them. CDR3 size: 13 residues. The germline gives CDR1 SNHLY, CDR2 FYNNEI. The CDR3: CASAEGVLDEQYF. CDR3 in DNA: TGTGCCAGCGCCGAGGGGGTCTTAGACGAGCAGTACTTC.

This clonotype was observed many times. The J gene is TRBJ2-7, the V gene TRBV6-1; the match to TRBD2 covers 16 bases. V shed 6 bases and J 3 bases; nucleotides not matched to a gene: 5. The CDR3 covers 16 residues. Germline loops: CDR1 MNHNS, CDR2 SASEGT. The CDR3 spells CASRPGLAGGLYEQYF. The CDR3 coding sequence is TGTGCCAGCAGACCGGGACTAGCGGGAGGGCTCTACGAGCAGTACTTC.